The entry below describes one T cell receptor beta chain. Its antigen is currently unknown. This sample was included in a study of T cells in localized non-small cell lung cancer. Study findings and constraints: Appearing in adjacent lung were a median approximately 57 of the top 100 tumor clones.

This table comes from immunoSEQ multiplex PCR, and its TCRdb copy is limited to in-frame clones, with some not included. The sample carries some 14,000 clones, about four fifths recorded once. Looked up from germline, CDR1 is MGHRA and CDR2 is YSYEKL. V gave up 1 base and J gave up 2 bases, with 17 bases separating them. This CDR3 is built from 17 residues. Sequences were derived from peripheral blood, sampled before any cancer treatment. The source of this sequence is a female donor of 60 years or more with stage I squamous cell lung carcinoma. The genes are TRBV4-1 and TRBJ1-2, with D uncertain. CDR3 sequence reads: CASSQGTVVGSNYGYTF. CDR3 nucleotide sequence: TGCGCCAGCAGCCAAGGGACGGTAGTCGGAAGCAACTATGGCTACACCTTC.